The 6 T cell receptor beta chains below come from one sample, sequenced in a study of T-cell memory formation after mild COVID-19. Using its own MiXCR run on the 5' RACE reads, TCRdb lists one record per CDR3 protein. The table includes about 310,000 distinct CDR3 sequences, 19% detected once. Sequencing was done on a sample of PBMCs or a T cell subset sorted from them (not recorded which). The receptors were sampled from a man aged 18 to 29 who had mild COVID-19 (a few samples of this study predate the infection). Cell type and time point are not known.

This clonotype showed up just a few times. The chain joins TRBV7-2 to TRBJ2-2; 7 nucleotides line up with TRBD2. Trimming removed 5 bases from V and 0 bases from J; junction bases left unmatched: 6. CDR1 and CDR2 from the germline V gene are SGHTA and FQGNSA. The CDR3 is 16 amino acids. For the CDR3, the DNA is TGTGCCAGCAGCAAGACCGGGACTACGAACACCGGGGAGCTGTTTTTT. This codes for CASSKTGTTNTGELFF.

The chain combines TRBV14 with TRBJ2-7; 7 nucleotides match TRBD2. Germline CDR1 is SGHDN and CDR2 is FVKESK. The CDR3 covers 16 residues. Germline trimming cut 5 bases from V and 4 bases from J; bases unmatched to any gene: 14. CDR3 nucleotide sequence: TGTGCCAGCAGCTTCGGGGGGAGGATGGCTTTATACGAGCAGTACTTC. It yields the protein CASSFGGRMALYEQYF.

This clonotype was seen only a few times. The rearrangement joins TRBV4-2 to TRBJ2-3; the D gene is possibly TRBD1 (6 bases). CDR1 is LGHNA and CDR2 is YNFKEQ in the germline V gene. This CDR3 has 16 amino acids. The V gene lost 0 bases and the J gene lost 3 bases, with 13 bases spanning the gap. This CDR3 reads CASSQDGGRGTDTQYF. The CDR3 DNA reads TGTGCCAGCAGCCAAGATGGTGGTAGGGGGACAGATACGCAGTATTTT.

The V gene is TRBV7-2, the J gene TRBJ2-5, with D tentatively TRBD2 (6 bases). Germline CDR1 is SGHTA and CDR2 is FQGNSA. CDR3 length equals 15 residues. Trimming removed 2 bases at V and 1 base at J, with 11 bases between. The CDR3 reads CASSLLGGGQETQYF. CDR3 DNA sequence: TGTGCCAGCAGCTTATTGGGGGGAGGCCAAGAGACCCAGTACTTC.

The rearrangement uses TRBV6-5 and TRBJ1-3, with unresolved D. The CDR3 runs 16 residues. In germline, CDR1 is MNHEY, CDR2 SVGAGI. V shed 2 bases and J shed 4 bases, with 15 bases lying between them. This chain's CDR3 is CASSYATPSTGNTIYF. CDR3 nucleotides: TGTGCCAGCAGTTACGCGACCCCCTCTACAGGAAACACCATATATTTT.

V and J are TRBV24-1 and TRBJ2-2, with 8 bases identical to TRBD1. Unmatched junction bases numbered 5, after V lost 3 bases and J lost 6 bases. CDR1 is KGHDR and CDR2 is SFDVKD in the germline V gene. The CDR3 spans 15 residues. The CDR3 here is CATSDPGGAAGELFF. CDR3 coding DNA: TGTGCCACCAGTGATCCAGGGGGCGCCGCCGGGGAGCTGTTTTTT.